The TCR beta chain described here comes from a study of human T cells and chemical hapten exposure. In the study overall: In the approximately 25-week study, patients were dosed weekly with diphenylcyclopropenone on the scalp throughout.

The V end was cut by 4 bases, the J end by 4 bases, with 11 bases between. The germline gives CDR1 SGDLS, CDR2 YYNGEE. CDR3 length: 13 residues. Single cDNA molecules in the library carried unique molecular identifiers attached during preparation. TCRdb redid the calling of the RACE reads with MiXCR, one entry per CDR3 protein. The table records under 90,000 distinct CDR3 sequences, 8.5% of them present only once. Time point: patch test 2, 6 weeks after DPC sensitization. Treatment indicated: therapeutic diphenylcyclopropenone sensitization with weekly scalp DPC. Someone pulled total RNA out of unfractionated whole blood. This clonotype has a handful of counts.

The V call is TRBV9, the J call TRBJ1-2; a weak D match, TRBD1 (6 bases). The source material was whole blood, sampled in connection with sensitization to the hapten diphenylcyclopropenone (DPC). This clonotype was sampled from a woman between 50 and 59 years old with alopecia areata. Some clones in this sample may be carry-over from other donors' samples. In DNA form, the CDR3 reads TGTGCCAGCAGCCTCGAGACAGGCTATGGCTACACCTTC. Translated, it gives CASSLETGYGYTF.